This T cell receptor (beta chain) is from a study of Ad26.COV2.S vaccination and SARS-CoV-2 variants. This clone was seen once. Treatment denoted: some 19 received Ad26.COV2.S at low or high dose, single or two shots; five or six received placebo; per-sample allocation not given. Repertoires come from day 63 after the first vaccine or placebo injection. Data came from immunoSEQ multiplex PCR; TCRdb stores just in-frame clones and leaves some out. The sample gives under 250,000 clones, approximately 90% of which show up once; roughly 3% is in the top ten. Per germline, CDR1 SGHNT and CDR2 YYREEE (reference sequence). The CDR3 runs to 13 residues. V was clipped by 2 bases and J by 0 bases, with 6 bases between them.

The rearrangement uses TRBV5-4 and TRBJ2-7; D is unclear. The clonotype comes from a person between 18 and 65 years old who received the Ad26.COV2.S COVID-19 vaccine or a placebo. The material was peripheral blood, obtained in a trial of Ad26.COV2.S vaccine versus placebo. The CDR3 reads CASSFMASYEQYF. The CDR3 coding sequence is TGTGCCAGCAGCTTTATGGCCTCCTACGAGCAGTACTTC.